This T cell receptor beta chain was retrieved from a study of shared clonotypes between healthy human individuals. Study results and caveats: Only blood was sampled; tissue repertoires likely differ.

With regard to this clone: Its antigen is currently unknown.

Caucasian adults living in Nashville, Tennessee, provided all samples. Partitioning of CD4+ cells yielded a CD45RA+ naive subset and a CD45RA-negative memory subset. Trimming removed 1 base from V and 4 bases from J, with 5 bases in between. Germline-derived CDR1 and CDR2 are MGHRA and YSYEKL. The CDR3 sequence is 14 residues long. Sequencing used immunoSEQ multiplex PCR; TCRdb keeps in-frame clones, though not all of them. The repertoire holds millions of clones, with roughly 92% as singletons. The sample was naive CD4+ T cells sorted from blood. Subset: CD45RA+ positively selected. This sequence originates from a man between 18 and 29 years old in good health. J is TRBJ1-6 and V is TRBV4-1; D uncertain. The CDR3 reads CASSQVAYNSPLHF. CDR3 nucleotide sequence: TGCGCCAGCAGCCAAGTTGCTTATAATTCACCCCTCCACTTT.